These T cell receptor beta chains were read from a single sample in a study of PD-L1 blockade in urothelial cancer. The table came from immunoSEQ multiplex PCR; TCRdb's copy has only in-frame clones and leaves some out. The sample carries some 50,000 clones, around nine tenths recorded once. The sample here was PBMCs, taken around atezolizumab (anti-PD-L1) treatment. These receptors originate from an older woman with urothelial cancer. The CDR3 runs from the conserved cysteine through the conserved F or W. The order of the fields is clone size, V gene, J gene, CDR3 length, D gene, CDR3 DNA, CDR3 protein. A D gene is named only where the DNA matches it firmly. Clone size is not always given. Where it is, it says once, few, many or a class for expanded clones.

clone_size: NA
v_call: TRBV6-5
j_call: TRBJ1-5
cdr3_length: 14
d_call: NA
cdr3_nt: TGTGCCAGCAGTTTCCGAGGAGGCAATCAGCCCCAGCATTTT
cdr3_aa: CASSFRGGNQPQHF

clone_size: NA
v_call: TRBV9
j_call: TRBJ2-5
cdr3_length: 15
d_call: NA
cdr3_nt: TGTGCCAGCAGCGTAGCTGGGCAGGGGCGAGAGACCCAGTACTTC
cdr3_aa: CASSVAGQGRETQYF

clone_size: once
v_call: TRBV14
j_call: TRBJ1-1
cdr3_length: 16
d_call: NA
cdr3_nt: TGTGCCAGCAGCCAAGAACCTCGAGGGAAGAACACTGAAGCTTTCTTT
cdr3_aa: CASSQEPRGKNTEAFF

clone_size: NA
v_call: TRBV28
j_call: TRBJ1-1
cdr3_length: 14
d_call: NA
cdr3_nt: TGTGCCAGCACCCTGGTGGGGCAGAACACTGAAGCTTTCTTT
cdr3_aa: CASTLVGQNTEAFF

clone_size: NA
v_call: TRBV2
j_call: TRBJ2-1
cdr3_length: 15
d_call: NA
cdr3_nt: TGTGCCAGCAGTGGGAGGCCGAGCTCCTACAATGAGCAGTTCTTC
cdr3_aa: CASSGRPSSYNEQFF

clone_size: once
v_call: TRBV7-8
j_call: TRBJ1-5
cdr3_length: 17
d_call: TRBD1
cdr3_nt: TGTGCCAGCAGCTTAAGCCGGGGACAGATTAGCAACCAGCCCCAGCATTTT
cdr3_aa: CASSLSRGQISNQPQHF

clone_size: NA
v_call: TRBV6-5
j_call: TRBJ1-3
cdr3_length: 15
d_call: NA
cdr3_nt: TGTGCCAGCAGCTCTGGACTGTACTCTGGAAACACCATATATTTT
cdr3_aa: CASSSGLYSGNTIYF

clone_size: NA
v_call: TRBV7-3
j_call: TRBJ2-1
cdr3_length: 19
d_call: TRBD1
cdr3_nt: TGTGCCAGCAGCTTCTTCGGGACAGGGGTCCTGGGCCTCTACAATGAGCAGTTCTTC
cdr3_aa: CASSFFGTGVLGLYNEQFF

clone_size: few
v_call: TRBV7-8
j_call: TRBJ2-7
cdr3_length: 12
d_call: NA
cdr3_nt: TGTGCCAGCAGCCAGCGGAGCTACGAGCAGTACTTC
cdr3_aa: CASSQRSYEQYF

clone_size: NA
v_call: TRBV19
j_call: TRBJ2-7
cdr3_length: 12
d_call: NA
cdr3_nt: TGTGCCAGTAGCAGGGGCGACTACGAGCAGTACTTC
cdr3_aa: CASSRGDYEQYF

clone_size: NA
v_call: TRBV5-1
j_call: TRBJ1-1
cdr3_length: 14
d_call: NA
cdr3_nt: TGCGCCAGCAGCTTTGGACAGATTAACACTGAAGCTTTCTTT
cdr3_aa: CASSFGQINTEAFF

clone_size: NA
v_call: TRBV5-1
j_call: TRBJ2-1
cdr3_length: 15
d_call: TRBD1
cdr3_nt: TGCGCCAGCAGCTTGTGGGACAGGGTCTACAATGAGCAGTTCTTC
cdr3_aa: CASSLWDRVYNEQFF

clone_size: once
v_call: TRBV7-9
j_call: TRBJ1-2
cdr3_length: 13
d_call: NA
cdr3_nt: TGTGCCAGCAGCTCTTACAGTAGCTATGGCTACACCTTC
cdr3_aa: CASSSYSSYGYTF

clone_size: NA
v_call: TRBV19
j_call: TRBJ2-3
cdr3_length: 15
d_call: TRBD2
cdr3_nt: TGTGCCAGTAGTACCACCGGAGCGGGAGCAGATACGCAGTATTTT
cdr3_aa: CASSTTGAGADTQYF

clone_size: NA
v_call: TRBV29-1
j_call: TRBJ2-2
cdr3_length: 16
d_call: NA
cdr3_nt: TGCAGCGCCCAGTCGTCAGGCAGCCTTAACACCGGGGAGCTGTTTTTT
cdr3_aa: CSAQSSGSLNTGELFF

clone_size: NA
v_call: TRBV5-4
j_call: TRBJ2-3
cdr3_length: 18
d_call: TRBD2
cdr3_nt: TGTGCCAGCAGCTTGGCAGGGCGGGCGGGAGTAAGCACAGATACGCAGTATTTT
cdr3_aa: CASSLAGRAGVSTDTQYF

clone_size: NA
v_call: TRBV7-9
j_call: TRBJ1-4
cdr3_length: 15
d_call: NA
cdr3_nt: TGTGCCAGCAGCCCTCGGGTTTCAACTAATGAAAAACTGTTTTTT
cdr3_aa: CASSPRVSTNEKLFF

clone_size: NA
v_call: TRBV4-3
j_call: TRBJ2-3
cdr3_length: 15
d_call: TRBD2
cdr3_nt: TGCGCCAGCAGCCATGGCCTAGCGGGCGGGGATACGCAGTATTTT
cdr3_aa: CASSHGLAGGDTQYF

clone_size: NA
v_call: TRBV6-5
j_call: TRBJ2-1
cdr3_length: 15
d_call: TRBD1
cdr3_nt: TGTGCCAGCAGGCAAACAGGGGTTTCCTACAATGAGCAGTTCTTC
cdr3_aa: CASRQTGVSYNEQFF

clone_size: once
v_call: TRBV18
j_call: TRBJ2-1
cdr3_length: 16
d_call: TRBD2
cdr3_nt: TGTGCCAGCTCACCGGGGACTAGCGGGGGAGTCAATGAGCAGTTCTTC
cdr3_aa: CASSPGTSGGVNEQFF

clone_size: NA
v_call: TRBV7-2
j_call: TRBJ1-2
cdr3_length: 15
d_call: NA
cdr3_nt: TGTGCCAGCAGCTTAGGGGCAGCGGTGCCAGTGGGCTACACCTTC
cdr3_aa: CASSLGAAVPVGYTF

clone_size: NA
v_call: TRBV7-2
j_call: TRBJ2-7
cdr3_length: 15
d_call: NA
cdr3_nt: TGTGCCAGCAGCTTAGGTGGAGGGTTCTCCTACGAGCAGTACTTC
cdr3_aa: CASSLGGGFSYEQYF

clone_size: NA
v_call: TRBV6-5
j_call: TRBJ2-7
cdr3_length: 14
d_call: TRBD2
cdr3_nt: TGTGCCAGCAGCCGGACTAGCGGAGAGTACGAGCAGTACTTC
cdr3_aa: CASSRTSGEYEQYF

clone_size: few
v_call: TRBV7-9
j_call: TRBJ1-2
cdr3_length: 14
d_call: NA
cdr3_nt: TGTGCCAGCAGCCCTCTGGGCGTACTCAAAGGCTACACCTTC
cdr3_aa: CASSPLGVLKGYTF

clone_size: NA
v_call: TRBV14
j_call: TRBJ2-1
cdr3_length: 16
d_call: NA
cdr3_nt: TGTGCCAGCAGCCAAGATCTTCCGGACTCATACAATGAGCAGTTCTTC
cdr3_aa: CASSQDLPDSYNEQFF

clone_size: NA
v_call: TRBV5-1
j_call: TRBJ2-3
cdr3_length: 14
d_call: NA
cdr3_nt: TGCGCCAGCAGCTTGCAGTCCAGGGAAGATACGCAGTATTTT
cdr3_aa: CASSLQSREDTQYF

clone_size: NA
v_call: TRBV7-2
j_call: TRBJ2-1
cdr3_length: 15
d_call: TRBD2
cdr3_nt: TGTGCCAGCAGCTTAACGGGAGGGCCCTACAATGAGCAGTTCTTC
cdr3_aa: CASSLTGGPYNEQFF

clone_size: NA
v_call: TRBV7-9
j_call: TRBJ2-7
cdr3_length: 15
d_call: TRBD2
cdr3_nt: TGTGCCAGCAGCCCCGTAGGCGGGGGCTCCTACGAGCAGTACTTC
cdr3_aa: CASSPVGGGSYEQYF

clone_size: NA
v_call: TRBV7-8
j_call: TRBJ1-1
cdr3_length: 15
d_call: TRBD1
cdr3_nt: TGTGCCAGCAGCGCCCGGGACAGGCAGGACACTGAAGCTTTCTTT
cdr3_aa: CASSARDRQDTEAFF

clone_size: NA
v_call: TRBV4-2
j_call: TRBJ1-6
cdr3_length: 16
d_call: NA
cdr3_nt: TGTGCCAGCAGCCAAGTAGGAGGGGCAGGTACTTCACCCCTCCACTTT
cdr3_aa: CASSQVGGAGTSPLHF

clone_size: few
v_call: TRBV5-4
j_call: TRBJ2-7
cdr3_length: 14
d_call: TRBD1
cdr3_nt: TGTGCCAGCAGCTTCATGGACAGGGACTACGAGCAGTACTTC
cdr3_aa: CASSFMDRDYEQYF

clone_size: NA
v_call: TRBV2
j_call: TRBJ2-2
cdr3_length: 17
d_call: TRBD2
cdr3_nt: TGTGCCAGCAGTGGATATGGGGCGGGAGGTAACACCGGGGAGCTGTTTTTT
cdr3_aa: CASSGYGAGGNTGELFF